Listed below are T cell receptor beta chains from one sample, sequenced in a study of human T cells and chemical hapten exposure. TCRdb used MiXCR to reprocess the RACE reads, holding one entry per CDR3 protein. The sample carries some 91,000 distinct CDR3 sequences, about an eighth recorded once. The sequencing here drew on whole blood, taken in connection with sensitization to the hapten diphenylcyclopropenone (DPC). Receptors were obtained from a middle-aged woman with alopecia areata. Some clones in this sample may be carry-over from other donors' samples. The CDR3 runs from the conserved cysteine through the conserved F or W. D genes are given only for firm matches. Clone size appears in some rows only: once, few, many, or a class for an expanded clone.

many	TRBD2	14	TRBV7-2	TRBJ2-7	TGTGCCAGCACCGCACTAGCGGGAGGGGGCGAGCAGTACTTC	CASTALAGGGEQYF
few	NA	15	TRBV28	TRBJ2-4	TGTGCCAGCAGTTCTTCAGGGGTGACCAAAAACATTCAGTACTTC	CASSSSGVTKNIQYF
NA	NA	13	TRBV28	TRBJ2-7	TGTGCCAGCAGGGCCTTTCAGGGCTACGAGCAGTACTTC	CASRAFQGYEQYF
few	NA	15	TRBV18	TRBJ2-1	TGTGCCAGCTCACGACAGTATGAGAATTACAATGAGCAGTTCTTC	CASSRQYENYNEQFF
NA	NA	13	TRBV29-1	TRBJ2-1	TGCAGCGTTGGGGACGGCTCCTACAATGAGCAGTTCTTC	CSVGDGSYNEQFF
few	TRBD2	14	TRBV20-1	TRBJ2-7	TGCAGTACACCAACTAGCGGGAGGGCCAGCGAGCAGTACTTC	CSTPTSGRASEQYF
few	NA	16	TRBV20-1	TRBJ2-3	TGCAGTGCCCCCCGCGGAGTACAATTAGTCACAGATACGCAGTATTTT	CSAPRGVQLVTDTQYF
many	TRBD2	16	TRBV6-2/TRBV6-3	TRBJ2-1	TGTGCCAGCAGTTCGATACTAGCGGGGGGGTACAATGAGCAGTTCTTC	CASSSILAGGYNEQFF
NA	NA	12	TRBV28	TRBJ1-2	TGTGCCACCACGGTAAGGGGCCGTGGCTACACCTTC	CATTVRGRGYTF
NA	TRBD2	15	TRBV6-5	TRBJ2-7	TGTGCCAGCAGTTCTACGACTAGCGGGCGGAGTGAGCAGTACTTC	CASSSTTSGRSEQYF
NA	TRBD2	19	TRBV28	TRBJ2-5	TGTGCCAGCAGTTCTCCTGGGACTAGCGGGAGAGGTCGGCAAGAGACCCAGTACTTC	CASSSPGTSGRGRQETQYF
few	NA	12	TRBV24-1	TRBJ2-2	TGTGCCACCAGGGACAAGGGCGGGGAGCTGTTTTTT	CATRDKGGELFF
NA	NA	14	TRBV28	TRBJ2-1	TGTGCCAGCAGTATTGACTACTCCTACAATGAGCAGTTCTTC	CASSIDYSYNEQFF
NA	TRBD1	18	TRBV27	TRBJ2-3	TGTGCCAGCAGTCTAACTATGACAGGGGGCTCTAGCACAGATACGCAGTATTTT	CASSLTMTGGSSTDTQYF
few	NA	13	TRBV20-1	TRBJ2-7	TGCAGTGCTAGAGATGCTCGGGGGTACGAGCAGTACTTC	CSARDARGYEQYF
NA	NA	14	TRBV29-1	TRBJ2-3	TGCAGCGTCACGGGATCATCGAGCACAGATACGCAGTATTTT	CSVTGSSSTDTQYF
NA	NA	15	TRBV7-6	TRBJ1-6	TGTGCCAGCAGCTTAGGGTCCCAGACTTATTCACCCCTCCACTTT	CASSLGSQTYSPLHF
few	NA	14	TRBV5-1	TRBJ2-2	TGCGCCAGCAAGGACCGCACGAACACCGGGGAGCTGTTTTTT	CASKDRTNTGELFF
few	NA	12	TRBV29-1	TRBJ2-3	TGCAGCGTTGGGACAGACACAGATACGCAGTATTTT	CSVGTDTDTQYF
few	TRBD2	14	TRBV20-1	TRBJ2-3	TGCAGTGCTATCGCTAGCGGAAGCACAGATACGCAGTATTTT	CSAIASGSTDTQYF
many	TRBD1	16	TRBV7-9	TRBJ2-7	TGTGCCAGCAGCTCTACCACCGGGACAGGGACCCACGAGCAGTACTTC	CASSSTTGTGTHEQYF
many	TRBD1	15	TRBV3-1	TRBJ2-7	TGTGCCAGCAGCCAGACAGGGTGGGGCTCCTACGAGCAGTACTTC	CASSQTGWGSYEQYF
NA	NA	13	TRBV7-2	TRBJ2-1	TGTGCCAGCAGCTTCGGGTTCCACAATGAGCAGTTCTTC	CASSFGFHNEQFF
NA	TRBD2	14	TRBV6-2/TRBV6-3	TRBJ2-3	TGTGCCAGCACCCTAGCGGGAGTGGAAGATACGCAGTATTTT	CASTLAGVEDTQYF
many	NA	14	TRBV12-3/TRBV12-4	TRBJ2-1	TGTGCCAGCAGTCCGAACAGCGGAGACAATGAGCAGTTCTTC	CASSPNSGDNEQFF
NA	NA	16	TRBV9	TRBJ2-6	TGTGCCAGCAGCTCAGACAGGTCCTCTGGGGCCAACGTCCTGACTTTC	CASSSDRSSGANVLTF
NA	NA	15	TRBV9	TRBJ1-5	TGTGCCAGCAGCGTAGCGGGATCGGTCGGACAGCCCCAGCATTTT	CASSVAGSVGQPQHF
few	NA	14	TRBV20-1	TRBJ2-4	TGCAGTGCTAGAGACCTACAGGGCAAAAACATTCAGTACTTC	CSARDLQGKNIQYF
many	NA	14	TRBV6-2/TRBV6-3	TRBJ2-4	TGTGCCAGCAGTTACTCGTGGGGTCGGAACATTCAGTACTTC	CASSYSWGRNIQYF
few	NA	16	TRBV18	TRBJ1-4	TGTGCCAGCTCACCACCTTCTGCTGCAACTAATGAAAAACTGTTTTTT	CASSPPSAATNEKLFF
many	NA	15	TRBV28	TRBJ2-1	TGTGCCAGCAGTTTTGGGGGACTCACCTACAATGAGCAGTTCTTC	CASSFGGLTYNEQFF
few	NA	16	TRBV3-1	TRBJ1-6	TGTGCCAGCAGCCAAGACCGAGGACCGCCGAATTCACCCCTCCACTTT	CASSQDRGPPNSPLHF
few	NA	12	TRBV6-6	TRBJ2-5	TGTGCCAGCAGAGGGGACCAAGAGACCCAGTACTTC	CASRGDQETQYF
NA	NA	13	TRBV29-1	TRBJ2-7	TGCAGCGTTGATGGGGGGAGTCGCGACGAGCAGTACTTC	CSVDGGSRDEQYF
NA	TRBD1	15	TRBV3-1	TRBJ2-7	TGTGCCAGCAGCCATTCGACAGGGGGTAGGAACGAGCAGTACTTC	CASSHSTGGRNEQYF
few	NA	13	TRBV11-2	TRBJ1-1	TGTGCCAGCAGCCTACAACAGCACACTGAAGCTTTCTTT	CASSLQQHTEAFF
many	NA	15	TRBV4-1	TRBJ2-1	TGCGCCAGCAGCCAAGGCGGAGGGTATGGGGGTGAGCAGTTCTTC	CASSQGGGYGGEQFF
many	NA	13	TRBV7-2	TRBJ2-2	TGTGCCAGCAGCTGGGAGAACACCGGGGAGCTGTTTTTT	CASSWENTGELFF
many	TRBD1	14	TRBV24-1	TRBJ2-2	TGTGCCACCAGGAACGGACAGGACACCGGGGAGCTGTTTTTT	CATRNGQDTGELFF
many	TRBD1	13	TRBV29-1	TRBJ1-4	TGCAGCGTTGGGGACAGGTCCAATGAAAAACTGTTTTTT	CSVGDRSNEKLFF
many	NA	11	TRBV11-2	TRBJ2-1	TGTGCCAGCAGTGCCTACAATGAGCAGTTCTTC	CASSAYNEQFF
few	NA	14	TRBV4-2	TRBJ1-4	TGTGCCAGCACAAGATTAGCAACTAATGAAAAACTGTTTTTT	CASTRLATNEKLFF
few	TRBD1	18	TRBV25-1	TRBJ2-6	TGTGCCAGCAGTGAATATGGGACAGCAATCTCTGGGGCCAACGTCCTGACTTTC	CASSEYGTAISGANVLTF
few	NA	16	TRBV6-5	TRBJ1-4	TGTGCCAGCAGTCGTGAAATCGGGGTCGGTGGGGAAAAACTGTTTTTT	CASSREIGVGGEKLFF
few	TRBD2	14	TRBV7-2	TRBJ2-1	TGTGCCAGCAGCTTCGCGGGAGGGCCCGATGAGCAGTTCTTC	CASSFAGGPDEQFF
few	NA	13	TRBV29-1	TRBJ2-5	TGCAGCGTTGAGAGAGGGGTAGGAGAGACCCAGTACTTC	CSVERGVGETQYF
NA	TRBD2	17	TRBV20-1	TRBJ2-1	TGCAGTGCTAGAGTCGCCGGAAGCGGGAGGGGGTACAATGAGCAGTTCTTC	CSARVAGSGRGYNEQFF
few	NA	15	TRBV24-1	TRBJ2-1	TGTGCCACCAGTGAAATAACGAGCTCCTACAATGAGCAGTTCTTC	CATSEITSSYNEQFF
NA	NA	18	TRBV28	TRBJ2-5	TGTGCCAGCAGCGTTACTAGATTGGAGACAGACCGACGAGAGACCCAGTACTTC	CASSVTRLETDRRETQYF
few	NA	14	TRBV24-1	TRBJ2-5	TGTGCCACCAGTTTTGGTGTGTACCAAGAGACCCAGTACTTC	CATSFGVYQETQYF
many	NA	14	TRBV21-1	TRBJ1-5	TGTGCCAGCAGCAAGGTGGGGAGGGTTCAGCCCCAGCATTTT	CASSKVGRVQPQHF
NA	TRBD2	15	TRBV7-2	TRBJ2-3	TGTGCCAGCAGCTTGGGGACTATCTACACAGATACGCAGTATTTT	CASSLGTIYTDTQYF
few	NA	15	TRBV5-1	TRBJ2-7	TGCGCCAGCAGCTTGTCTTCAGGACAGTCTTACGAGCAGTACTTC	CASSLSSGQSYEQYF
few	TRBD2	13	TRBV28	TRBJ2-3	TGTGCCAGTATAGCGGGGAACACAGATACGCAGTATTTT	CASIAGNTDTQYF
NA	TRBD2	16	TRBV6-5	TRBJ2-1	TGTGCCAGCAGTCAACCCGGGACTAGCGGGAGTCGTGAGCAGTTCTTC	CASSQPGTSGSREQFF
few	TRBD2	15	TRBV11-2	TRBJ2-7	TGTGCCAGCAGCACCAGACTAGCGGTCCGCTACGAGCAGTACTTC	CASSTRLAVRYEQYF
few	TRBD1	14	TRBV20-1	TRBJ1-3	TGCAGTGCTAGCCCACAGGGGTCAGGAAACACCATATATTTT	CSASPQGSGNTIYF
NA	TRBD2	13	TRBV9	TRBJ2-1	TGTGCCAGCAGCCCCCCAACTAGCGACGAGCAGTTCTTC	CASSPPTSDEQFF
few	NA	13	TRBV2	TRBJ2-1	TGTGCCGGCAGTCTCGGGGCCTACAATGAGCAGTTCTTC	CAGSLGAYNEQFF
many	NA	13	TRBV7-3	TRBJ2-3	TGTGCCAGCAGCCGCTCTAGGAGAGATACGCAGTATTTT	CASSRSRRDTQYF